This is a list of T cell receptor beta chains from one sample in a study of radiation and T cells in renal cell carcinoma. Produced via immunoSEQ multiplex PCR; TCRdb's table is partial and in-frame only. The sample yields tens of thousands of clones, approximately 80% seen once. Sequenced here: blood, sampled from a patient whose treatment included radiotherapy and nephrectomy. Receptor source: a man aged 60 to 75 with renal cell carcinoma. The CDR3 runs from the conserved cysteine through the conserved F or W. The order of the fields is V gene, J gene, D gene, clone size, CDR3 protein, CDR3 DNA. The D gene is left open where the match is weak. Size tells how often a clone was seen (once, few, many) or the class of an expanded clone, and some rows leave it out.

>TRBV14|TRBJ2-3|TRBD2|.
CASSQGGLAFADTQYF
TGTGCCAGCAGCCAAGGGGGACTAGCGTTCGCAGATACGCAGTATTTT
>TRBV5-1|TRBJ2-2|.|.
CASSLDSAANTGELFF
TGCGCCAGCAGCTTGGATTCGGCCGCGAACACCGGGGAGCTGTTTTTT
>TRBV4-1|TRBJ2-7|TRBD2|.
CASSRGAGGPYEQYF
TGCGCCAGCAGCCGTGGCGCGGGAGGGCCCTACGAGCAGTACTTC
>TRBV6-6|TRBJ1-1|TRBD1|.
CASAGGVAEAFF
TGTGCCAGTGCAGGGGGCGTCGCTGAAGCTTTCTTT
>TRBV11-2|TRBJ2-2|.|once
CASSLRAVATGELFF
TGTGCCAGCAGCTTAAGAGCGGTTGCAACCGGGGAGCTGTTTTTT
>TRBV6-1|TRBJ2-5|.|.
CASSAGRVQETQYF
TGTGCCAGCAGTGCTGGACGGGTACAAGAGACCCAGTACTTC
>TRBV15|TRBJ2-3|.|.
CATQGAGGADTQYF
TGTGCCACCCAGGGAGCAGGGGGGGCAGATACGCAGTATTTT
>TRBV19|TRBJ1-1|TRBD1|.
CASSIHQGANTEAFF
TGTGCCAGTAGTATCCATCAGGGGGCAAACACTGAAGCTTTCTTT
>TRBV28|TRBJ2-1|.|.
CASSSMRISYNEQFF
TGTGCCAGCAGTTCCATGAGAATCTCCTACAATGAGCAGTTCTTC
>TRBV4-1|TRBJ2-3|.|.
CASSQVLDTQYF
TGCGCCAGCAGCCAAGTATTAGATACGCAGTATTTT
>TRBV7-9|TRBJ2-2|TRBD2|.
CASGWGGPDTGELFF
TGTGCCAGCGGTTGGGGAGGGCCGGACACCGGGGAGCTGTTTTTT
>TRBV6-1|TRBJ1-2|TRBD1|.
CASIPDRGRNYGYTF
TGTGCCAGCATTCCGGACAGGGGTCGAAACTATGGCTACACCTTC
>TRBV19|TRBJ2-1|.|.
CASSMGWQGRALDEQFF
TGTGCCAGTAGTATGGGTTGGCAGGGAAGGGCTCTGGATGAGCAGTTCTTC
>TRBV19|TRBJ2-1|TRBD2|.
CASTIAGGPSYNEQFF
TGTGCCAGTACTATAGCGGGAGGCCCATCCTACAATGAGCAGTTCTTC
>TRBV27|TRBJ2-7|.|.
CASSLSGSSYEQYF
TGTGCCAGCAGTTTATCTGGGAGCTCCTACGAGCAGTACTTC
>TRBV5-1|TRBJ1-2|TRBD1|.
CASSPQDTGGHVTF
TGCGCCAGCAGCCCTCAAGATACAGGGGGACATGTCACCTTC
>TRBV11-2|TRBJ2-1|TRBD2|.
CASSVGTRPYNEQFF
TGTGCCAGCAGCGTCGGGACTAGACCGTACAATGAGCAGTTCTTC
>TRBV6-6|TRBJ2-5|.|.
CASSYYRSQETQYF
TGTGCCAGCAGTTACTACCGGTCCCAAGAGACCCAGTACTTC
>TRBV5-1|TRBJ2-2|TRBD1|.
CASSVPGQGITGELFF
TGCGCCAGCAGCGTCCCGGGACAGGGGATCACCGGGGAGCTGTTTTTT
>TRBV6-5|TRBJ2-7|.|.
CASSYAGPTRTYEQYF
TGTGCCAGCAGTTACGCCGGGCCTACACGGACCTACGAGCAGTACTTC
>TRBV7-2|TRBJ1-2|TRBD1|.
CATPKDRALGSGYTF
TGTGCCACCCCAAAAGACAGGGCTCTTGGGAGTGGCTACACCTTC
>TRBV10-3|TRBJ2-3|.|once
CAISGLASGTDTQYF
TGTGCCATCAGTGGGCTAGCGTCCGGCACAGATACGCAGTATTTT
>TRBV6-6|TRBJ2-3|TRBD2|.
CASGTSLTDTQYF
TGTGCCAGCGGGACTAGCCTCACAGATACGCAGTATTTT
>TRBV7-9|TRBJ2-5|TRBD1|.
CASLWDRGRVGETQYF
TGTGCCAGCTTGTGGGACAGGGGGCGAGTAGGAGAGACCCAGTACTTC
>TRBV27|TRBJ1-5|TRBD1|once
CASSFSRTGGEPQHF
TGTGCCAGCAGTTTTTCGAGGACAGGGGGGGAGCCCCAGCATTTT
>TRBV5-1|TRBJ2-7|.|.
CASSLGREIYEQYF
TGCGCCAGCAGCTTGGGTCGGGAGATCTACGAGCAGTACTTC